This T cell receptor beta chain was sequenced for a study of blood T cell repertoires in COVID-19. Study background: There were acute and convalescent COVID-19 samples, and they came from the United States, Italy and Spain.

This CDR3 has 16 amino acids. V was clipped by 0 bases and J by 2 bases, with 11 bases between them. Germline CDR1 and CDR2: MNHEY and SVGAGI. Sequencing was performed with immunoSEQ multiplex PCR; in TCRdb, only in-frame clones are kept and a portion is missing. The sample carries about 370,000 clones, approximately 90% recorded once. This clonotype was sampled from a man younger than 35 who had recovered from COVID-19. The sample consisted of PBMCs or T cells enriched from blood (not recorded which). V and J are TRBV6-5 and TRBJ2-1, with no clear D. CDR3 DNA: TGTGCCAGCAGTTACTCCTCGAGCCGCGCCTACAATGAGCAGTTCTTC. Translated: CASSYSSSRAYNEQFF.